This T cell receptor beta chain is from a study of T cells after yellow fever vaccination. Study-level information: Where fractions had low cell numbers, libraries were prepared from them with the SMART-Seq v4 Ultra Low Input RNA kit.

This clonotype was detected many times. Its specificity is unknown. The V gene's germline CDR1 is MNHEY and CDR2 SVGEGT. The V end was cut by 5 bases, the J end by 6 bases, with 11 bases between. The CDR3 is made up of 12 amino acids. In making TCR cDNA, 5'RACE template switching added a universal primer site and UMIs to it. TCRdb recomputed calls from the 5' RACE reads with MiXCR, one row per CDR3 protein. The sample contains around 120,000 distinct CDR3 sequences, more than 5.5% of which appear only once. General study points: At 96% for CD4 and approximately 88% for CD8, most primary-vaccination clones showed up again after the booster.

The sample consisted of CD4+ T cells sorted from PBMCs, taken roughly 46 days after the first yellow fever vaccination. This TCR was recovered from a man between 18 and 29 years old who received the YFV17D yellow fever vaccine. This rearrangement joins TRBV6-2 or TRBV6-3 to TRBJ2-7, with D possibly being TRBD1 (6 bases). The CDR3 region has the DNA TGTGCCAGCAGTCCTCAGGGGCTCGAGCAGTACGTC. Its protein product is CASSPQGLEQYV.